A selection of T cell receptor beta chains follows, all from one sample in a study of response to subunit inactivated influenza vaccine. TCRdb recomputed calls from the RT-PCR reads with MiXCR, one row per CDR3 protein. The table has more than 450,000 distinct CDR3 sequences, 7.6% seen once; the top ten hold roughly 13%. The sample consisted of PBMCs from blood, taken around 25 months after vaccination. These receptors all come from a man aged 50 to 69 who received an inactivated influenza vaccine. The CDR3 runs from the conserved cysteine through the conserved F or W. Size tells how often a clone was seen (once, few, many) or the class of an expanded clone, and some rows leave it out.

V,size,CDR3
TRBV27,many,CASSPTWDSTEAFF
TRBV3-1,few,CASSQEPSLRAGANVLTF
TRBV5-4,few,CASSLGSGIEQYF
TRBV10-3,few,CASQGGASNQPQHF
TRBV28,NA,CASRGGRNEKLFF
TRBV5-1,NA,CASSLGTSGRSWDGSYNEQFF
TRBV20-1,NA,CSARGGTSGILGEQFF
TRBV6-1,many,CASGAGAGEKLFF
TRBV20-1,NA,CSASTPGQPYEQYF
TRBV27,many,CASSSTDHEQFF
TRBV13,few,CASSLKGGGGFRSYEQYF
TRBV7-9,many,CASSQGTGDTDGYTF
TRBV6-1,NA,CASSVTSGGVYNEQFF
TRBV5-1,few,CASSGGQGKNTEAFF
TRBV4-1,NA,CASSLQTGAGNTIYF
TRBV4-1,few,CASSQGGASGLAKNIQYF
TRBV20-1,many,CSARDRRSGRPVHEQFF
TRBV6-2/TRBV6-3,NA,CASSYSEGMQQYF
TRBV4-2,few,CASSQDWDSSYEQYF
TRBV15,few,CATSREKLASNEQFF
TRBV28,few,CASTLGGQYTDTQYF
TRBV20-1,many,CSARSGQGQLNTEAFF
TRBV5-8,NA,CASSWTGTGAASTDTQYF
TRBV28,many,CASRRGHLEAFF
TRBV6-1,many,CASTEMAGSYNEQFF
TRBV29-1,many,CSVADTAGYTQYF
TRBV3-1,NA,CASGGQGGGQPQHF
TRBV10-3,many,CAIRTGSSGFDEQYF
TRBV9,NA,CASSAGAQQGLGETQYF
TRBV6-1,few,CASSELVLSSTDTQYF
TRBV12-3/TRBV12-4,few,CASSLLLGQPQHF
TRBV15,many,CATSRDSYEQYF
TRBV12-3/TRBV12-4,NA,CASSLSPGGGWELFF
TRBV4-1,NA,CASSQDPGTALEAFF
TRBV7-2,many,CASSPAGQGTEAFF
TRBV29-1,many,CSVGAGTSHTGELFF
TRBV4-3,NA,CASSLGQGGTMNTEAFF
TRBV4-3,few,CASSLSGQRENEQFF
TRBV2,NA,CASSVGDRYYEQYF
TRBV6-1,NA,CASSTYATNEKLFF
TRBV5-1,many,CASSLALAGEQFF
TRBV29-1,few,CSSLAGASSYNEQFF
TRBV6-5,NA,CASGEAYNEQFF
TRBV20-1,few,CSASGTSGRASSYEQYF
TRBV18,NA,CASSPSGQGVFGNEQFF
TRBV12-3/TRBV12-4,few,CASSPRGRTWANTGELFF
TRBV29-1,few,CSALSGGDSHTQYF
TRBV18,NA,CASSPLGQTPEQYF
TRBV10-3,NA,CATIVNTSYNEQFF
TRBV10-3,many,CAISGEGGSQETQYF
TRBV18,NA,CASSPWGTMNTGELFF
TRBV5-5,many,CASSSLAGGRFF
TRBV28,many,CASWTLGGGNQPQHF
TRBV6-5,many,CASSYGTVNTGELFF
TRBV6-1,few,CASRQGRATEAFF
TRBV7-9,NA,CASSLATGQGTAEAFF
TRBV10-3,NA,CAISEQRGSYGEQFF
TRBV7-2,NA,CASSLLVAGLNSPLHF